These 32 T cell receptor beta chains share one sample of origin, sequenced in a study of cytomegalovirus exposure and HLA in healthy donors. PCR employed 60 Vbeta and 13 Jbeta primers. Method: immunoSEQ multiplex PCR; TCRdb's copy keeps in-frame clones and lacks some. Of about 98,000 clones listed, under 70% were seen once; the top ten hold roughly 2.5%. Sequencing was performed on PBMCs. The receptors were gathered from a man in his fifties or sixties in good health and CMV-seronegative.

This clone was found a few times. The CDR3 coding sequence is TGCGCCAGCAGCCAAGATTTACCGGGGAACACTGAAGCTTTCTTT. It translates to CASSQDLPGNTEAFF. V and J are TRBV4-3 and TRBJ1-1, with no clear D. CDR1 and CDR2 from the germline V gene are LGHNA and YSLEER. V lost 0 bases and J lost 1, with 9 bases in between. The CDR3 runs to 15 residues.

CDR3 amino acids: CASRGQGYDQPQHF. DNA for the CDR3: TGTGCCAGCAGGGGACAGGGGTACGATCAGCCCCAGCATTTT. This chain joins TRBV7-2 and TRBJ1-5, with TRBD1 matching 10 bases. The CDR3 sequence is 14 residues long. Germline values: CDR1 SGHTA, CDR2 FQGNSA. With V trimmed by 6 bases and J by 5 bases, 4 bases remained unmatched.

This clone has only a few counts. The CDR3 nucleotides are TGTGCCAGCAGCCTGGGACTAGATAACAATGAGCAGTTCTTC. Amino acids: CASSLGLDNNEQFF. This chain links TRBV5-4 with TRBJ2-1, with 8 bases that match TRBD2. Trimming took 4 bases from V and 5 from J; bases not matched to a gene: 5. The germline gives CDR1 SGHNT, CDR2 YYREEE (reference sequence). The CDR3 runs 14 residues. The variable domain in full, with the rest retrieved from reference TRBV5-4 and TRBJ2-1, is ETGVTQSPTHLIKTRGQQVTLRCSSQSGHNTVSWYQQALGQGPQFIFQYYREEENGRGNFPPRFSGLQFPNYSSELNVNALELDDSALYLCASSLGLDNNEQFFGPGTRLTVL.

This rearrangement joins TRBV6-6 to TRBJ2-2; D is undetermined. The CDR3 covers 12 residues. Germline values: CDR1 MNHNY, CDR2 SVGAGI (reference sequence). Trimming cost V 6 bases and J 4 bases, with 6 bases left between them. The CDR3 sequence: CASSPGTGELFF. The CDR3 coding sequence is TGTGCCAGCAGCCCCGGCACCGGGGAGCTGTTTTTT.

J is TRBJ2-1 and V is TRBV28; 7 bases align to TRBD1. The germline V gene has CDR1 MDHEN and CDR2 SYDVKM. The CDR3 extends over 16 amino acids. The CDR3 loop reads CAWSRDSRFLYNEQFF. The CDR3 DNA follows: TGTGCTTGGTCAAGGGACAGCCGCTTTCTCTACAATGAGCAGTTCTTC.

CDR3 in DNA: TGTGCCAGCCCCCGAGGGCAGGCTGAAACAAGCATATATTTT. This sequence encodes CASPRGQAETSIYF. This rearrangement joins TRBV5-8 to TRBJ1-3; D is unresolved. Germline CDR1 and CDR2: SGHTS and YDEGEE. V was trimmed by 7 bases and J by 12 bases, leaving 23 bases between them. The CDR3 consists of 14 residues.

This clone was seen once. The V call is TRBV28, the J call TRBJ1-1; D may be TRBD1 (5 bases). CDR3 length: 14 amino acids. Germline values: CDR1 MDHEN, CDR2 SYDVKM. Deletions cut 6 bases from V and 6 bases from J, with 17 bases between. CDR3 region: CASSEGRGEPEAFF. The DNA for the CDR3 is TGTGCCAGCAGCGAGGGGAGGGGAGAGCCTGAAGCTTTCTTT.

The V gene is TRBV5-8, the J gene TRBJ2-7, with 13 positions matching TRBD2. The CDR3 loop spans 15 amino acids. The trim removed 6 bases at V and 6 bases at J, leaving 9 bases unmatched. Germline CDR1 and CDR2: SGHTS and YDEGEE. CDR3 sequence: CASNPRLAGGREQYF. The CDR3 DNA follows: TGTGCCAGCAATCCCCGACTAGCGGGAGGACGCGAGCAGTACTTC.

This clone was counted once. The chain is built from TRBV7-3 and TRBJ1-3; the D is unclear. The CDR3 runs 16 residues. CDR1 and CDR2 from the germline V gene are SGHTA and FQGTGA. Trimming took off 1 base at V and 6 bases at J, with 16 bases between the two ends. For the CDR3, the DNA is TGTGCCAGCAGCTTAAATCCGACTGGCGGTCAAAACACCATATATTTT. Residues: CASSLNPTGGQNTIYF.

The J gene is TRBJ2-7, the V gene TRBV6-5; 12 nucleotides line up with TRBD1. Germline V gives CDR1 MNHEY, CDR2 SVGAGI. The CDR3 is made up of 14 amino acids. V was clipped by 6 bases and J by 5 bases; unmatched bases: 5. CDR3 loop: CASRPGTGGHEQYF. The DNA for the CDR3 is TGTGCCAGCAGACCCGGGACAGGGGGCCACGAGCAGTACTTC.

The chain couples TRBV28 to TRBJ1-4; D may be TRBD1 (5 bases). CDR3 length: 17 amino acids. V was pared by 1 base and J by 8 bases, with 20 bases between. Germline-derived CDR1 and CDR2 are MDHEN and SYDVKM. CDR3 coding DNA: TGTGCCAGCAGTTTATCTGCGGGTGGGGGGGAATGGGAAAAACTGTTTTTT. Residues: CASSLSAGGGEWEKLFF.

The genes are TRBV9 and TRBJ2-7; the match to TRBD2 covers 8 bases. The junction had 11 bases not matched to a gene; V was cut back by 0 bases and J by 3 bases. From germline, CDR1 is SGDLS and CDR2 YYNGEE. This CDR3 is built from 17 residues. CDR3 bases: TGTGCCAGCAGCGTAGAGTCTCCGACTAGCGAGTACTACGAGCAGTACTTC. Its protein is CASSVESPTSEYYEQYF.

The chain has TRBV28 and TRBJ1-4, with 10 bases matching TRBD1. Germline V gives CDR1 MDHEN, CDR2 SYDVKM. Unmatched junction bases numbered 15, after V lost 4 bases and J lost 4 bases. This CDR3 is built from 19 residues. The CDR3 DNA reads TGTGCCAGCAGTTCCATTATCCGGGACAGGGGATCTCGTAATGAAAAACTGTTTTTT. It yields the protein CASSSIIRDRGSRNEKLFF. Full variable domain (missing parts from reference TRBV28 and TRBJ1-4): DVKVTQSSRYLVKRTGEKVFLECVQDMDHENMFWYRQDPGLGLRLIYFSYDVKMKEKGDIPEGYSVSREKKERFSLILESASTNQTSMYLCASSSIIRDRGSRNEKLFFGSGTQLSVL.

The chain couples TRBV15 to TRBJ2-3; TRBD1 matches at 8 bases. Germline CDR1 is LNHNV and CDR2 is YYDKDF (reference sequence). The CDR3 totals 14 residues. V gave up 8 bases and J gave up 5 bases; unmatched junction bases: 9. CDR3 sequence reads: CATRFDRGRDTQYF. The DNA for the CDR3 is TGTGCCACCCGTTTTGACAGGGGAAGAGATACGCAGTATTTT.

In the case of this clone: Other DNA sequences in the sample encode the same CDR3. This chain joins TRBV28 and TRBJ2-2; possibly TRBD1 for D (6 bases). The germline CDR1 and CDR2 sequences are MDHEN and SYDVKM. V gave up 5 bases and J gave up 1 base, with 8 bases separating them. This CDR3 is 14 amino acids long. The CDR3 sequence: CASSETGNTGELFF. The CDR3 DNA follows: TGTGCCAGCAGTGAGACAGGGAACACCGGGGAGCTGTTTTTT.

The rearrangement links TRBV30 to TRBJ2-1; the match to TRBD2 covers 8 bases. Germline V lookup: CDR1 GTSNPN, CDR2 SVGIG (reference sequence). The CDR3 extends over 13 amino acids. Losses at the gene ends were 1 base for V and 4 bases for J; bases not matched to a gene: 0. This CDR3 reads CAWSEREYNEQFF. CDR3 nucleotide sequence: TGTGCCTGGAGTGAGCGGGAGTACAATGAGCAGTTCTTC.

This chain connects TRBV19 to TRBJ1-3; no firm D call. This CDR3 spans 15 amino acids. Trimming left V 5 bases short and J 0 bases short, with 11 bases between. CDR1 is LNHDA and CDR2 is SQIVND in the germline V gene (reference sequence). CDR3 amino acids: CASSPGASSGNTIYF. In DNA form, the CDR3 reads TGTGCCAGTAGTCCAGGCGCGAGCTCTGGAAACACCATATATTTT.

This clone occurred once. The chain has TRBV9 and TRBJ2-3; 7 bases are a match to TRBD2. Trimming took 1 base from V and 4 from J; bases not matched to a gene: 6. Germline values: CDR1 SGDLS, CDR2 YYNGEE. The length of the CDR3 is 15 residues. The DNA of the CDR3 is TGTGCCAGCAGCGTAATCCAGCGGGGCCCAGATACGCAGTATTTT. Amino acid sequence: CASSVIQRGPDTQYF.

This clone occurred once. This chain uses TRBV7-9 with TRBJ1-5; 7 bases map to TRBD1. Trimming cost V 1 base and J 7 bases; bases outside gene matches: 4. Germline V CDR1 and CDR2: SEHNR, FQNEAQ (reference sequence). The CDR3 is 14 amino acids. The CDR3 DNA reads TGTGCCAGCAGCTTAGGACAGGGTTACCAGCCCCAGCATTTT. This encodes CASSLGQGYQPQHF.

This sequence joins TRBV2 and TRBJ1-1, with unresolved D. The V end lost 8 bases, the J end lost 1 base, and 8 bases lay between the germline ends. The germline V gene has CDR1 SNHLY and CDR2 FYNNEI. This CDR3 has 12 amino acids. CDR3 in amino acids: CASDVENTEAFF. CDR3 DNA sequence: TGTGCCAGCGATGTAGAGAACACTGAAGCTTTCTTT.

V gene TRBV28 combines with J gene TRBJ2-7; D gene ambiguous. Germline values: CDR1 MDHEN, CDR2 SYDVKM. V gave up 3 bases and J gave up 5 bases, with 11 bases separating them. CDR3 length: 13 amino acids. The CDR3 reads CASSFANIHEQYF. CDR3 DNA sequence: TGTGCCAGCAGTTTTGCCAACATCCACGAGCAGTACTTC.

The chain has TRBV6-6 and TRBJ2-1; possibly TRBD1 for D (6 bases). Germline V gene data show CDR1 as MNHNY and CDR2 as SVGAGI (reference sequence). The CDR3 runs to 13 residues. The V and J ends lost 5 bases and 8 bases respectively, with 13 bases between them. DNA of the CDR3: TGTGCCAGCAGTCCCCTCTCAGGGGATGAGCAGTTCTTC. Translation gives CASSPLSGDEQFF.

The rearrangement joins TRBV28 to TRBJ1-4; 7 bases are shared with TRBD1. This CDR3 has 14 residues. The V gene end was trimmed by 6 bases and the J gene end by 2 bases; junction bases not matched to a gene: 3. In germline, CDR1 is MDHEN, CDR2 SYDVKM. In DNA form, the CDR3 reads TGTGCCAGCAGCTGGGACAGTACTAATGAAAAACTGTTTTTT. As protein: CASSWDSTNEKLFF.

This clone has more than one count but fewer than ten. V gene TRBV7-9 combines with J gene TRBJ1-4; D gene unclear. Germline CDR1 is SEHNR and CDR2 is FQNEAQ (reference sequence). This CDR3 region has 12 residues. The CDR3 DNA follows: TGTTCCTCGTCGGCAACTAATGAAAAACTGTTTTTT. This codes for CSSSATNEKLFF.

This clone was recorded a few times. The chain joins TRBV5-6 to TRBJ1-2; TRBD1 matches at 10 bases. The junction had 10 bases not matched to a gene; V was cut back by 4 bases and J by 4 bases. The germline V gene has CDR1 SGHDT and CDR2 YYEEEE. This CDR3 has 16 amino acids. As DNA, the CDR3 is TGTGCCAGCAGCCCAAATACCGGGACAGGGGTCTATGGCTACACCTTC. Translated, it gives CASSPNTGTGVYGYTF.

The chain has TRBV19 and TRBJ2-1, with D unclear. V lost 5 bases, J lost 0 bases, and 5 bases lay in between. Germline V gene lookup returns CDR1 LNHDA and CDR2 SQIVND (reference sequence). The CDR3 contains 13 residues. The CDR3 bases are TGTGCCAGTAGTGCGGACTCCTACAATGAGCAGTTCTTC. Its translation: CASSADSYNEQFF.

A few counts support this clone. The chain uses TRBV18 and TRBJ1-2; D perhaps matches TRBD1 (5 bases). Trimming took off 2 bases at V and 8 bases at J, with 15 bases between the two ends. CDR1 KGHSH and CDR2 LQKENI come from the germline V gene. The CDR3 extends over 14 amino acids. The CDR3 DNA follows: TGTGCCAGCTCACCAGGGGCCACAGGTTACGGCTACACCTTC. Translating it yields CASSPGATGYGYTF. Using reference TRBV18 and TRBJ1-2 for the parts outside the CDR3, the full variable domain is NAGVMQNPRHLVRRRGQEARLRCSPMKGHSHVYWYRQLPEEGLKFMVYLQKENIIDESGMPKERFSAEFPKEGPSILRIQQVVRGDSAAYFCASSPGATGYGYTFGSGTRLTVV.

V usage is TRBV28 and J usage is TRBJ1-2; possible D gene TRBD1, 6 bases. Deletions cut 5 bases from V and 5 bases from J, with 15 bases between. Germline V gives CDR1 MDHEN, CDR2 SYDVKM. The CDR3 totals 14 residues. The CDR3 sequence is CASSAPPRGYGYTF. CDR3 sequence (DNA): TGTGCCAGCAGTGCACCTCCCAGGGGTTATGGCTACACCTTC.

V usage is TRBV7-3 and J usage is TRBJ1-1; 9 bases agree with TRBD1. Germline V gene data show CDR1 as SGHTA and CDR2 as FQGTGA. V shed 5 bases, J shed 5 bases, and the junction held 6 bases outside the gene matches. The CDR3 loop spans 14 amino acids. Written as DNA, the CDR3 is TGTGCCAGCAGCCCACAGGGGGCCGGGACTGAAGCTTTCTTT. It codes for CASSPQGAGTEAFF.

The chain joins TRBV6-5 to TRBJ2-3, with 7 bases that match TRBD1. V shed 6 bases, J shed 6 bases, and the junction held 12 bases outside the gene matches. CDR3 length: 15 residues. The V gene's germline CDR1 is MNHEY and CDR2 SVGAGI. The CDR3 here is CASRTGTEVEDTQYF. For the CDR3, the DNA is TGTGCCAGCAGGACCGGGACAGAGGTTGAGGATACGCAGTATTTT.

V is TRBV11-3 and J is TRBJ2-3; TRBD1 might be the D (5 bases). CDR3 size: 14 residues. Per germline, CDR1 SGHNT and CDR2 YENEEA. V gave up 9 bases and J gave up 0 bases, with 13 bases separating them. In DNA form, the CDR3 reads TGTGCCAGTCAATTGACAGCCAGCACAGATACGCAGTATTTT. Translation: CASQLTASTDTQYF.

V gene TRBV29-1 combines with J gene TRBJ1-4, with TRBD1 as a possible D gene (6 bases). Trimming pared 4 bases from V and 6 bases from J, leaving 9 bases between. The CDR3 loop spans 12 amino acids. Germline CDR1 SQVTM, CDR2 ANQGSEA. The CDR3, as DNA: TGCAGCGTTGTGGGGGCGGATGAAAAACTGTTTTTT. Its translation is CSVVGADEKLFF.